One and the same sample provided the 21 T cell receptor beta chains below, sequenced in a study of shared clonotypes between healthy human individuals. TCRdb keeps only in-frame clones here, not all; method: immunoSEQ multiplex PCR. The table includes hundreds of thousands of clones, roughly 97% detected once. Sample: naive CD4+ T cells sorted from blood. Subset of the sample: CD45RA+ positively selected. The receptors originated from a woman younger than 45 in good health.

The V gene is TRBV7-2, the J gene TRBJ1-4, with 9 bases fitting TRBD1. V was pared by 7 bases and J by 14 bases, with 5 bases of the junction left unmatched. Germline assignment: CDR1 SGHTA and CDR2 FQGNSA. This CDR3 has 11 residues. This chain's CDR3 is CASNRDRDLFF. CDR3 bases: TGTGCCAGCAATCGGGACAGGGACCTGTTTTTT.

The chain combines TRBV6-5 with TRBJ1-5; no clear D. Germline V CDR1 and CDR2: MNHEY, SVGAGI. The CDR3 has 14 amino acids. V lost 6 bases, J lost 6 bases, and 15 bases lay in between. CDR3 amino acids: CASREGLEGQPQHF. The CDR3 DNA is TGTGCCAGCAGGGAAGGACTGGAAGGTCAGCCCCAGCATTTT.

The V gene is TRBV7-9, the J gene TRBJ2-3; tentative D call: TRBD1 (5 bases). The V gene lost 6 bases and the J gene lost 2 bases, with 15 bases spanning the gap. The CDR3 has 15 amino acids. Looked up from germline, CDR1 is SEHNR and CDR2 is FQNEAQ (reference sequence). The DNA for the CDR3 is TGTGCCAGCAGGAGTTCACAGGAGAACACAGATACGCAGTATTTT. It is translated as CASRSSQENTDTQYF.

The chain combines TRBV25-1 with TRBJ2-2; D is uncertain. The V gene's germline CDR1 is MGHDK and CDR2 SYGVNS. The germline V and J ends were trimmed by 1 base and 7 bases, with 4 bases remaining between them. This CDR3 spans 12 amino acids. The CDR3 DNA follows: TGTGCCAGCAGTGAATGGGACGGGGAGCTGTTTTTT. Its protein is CASSEWDGELFF.

The chain uses TRBV19 and TRBJ2-5, with a possible D match to TRBD2 (6 bases). CDR1 LNHDA and CDR2 SQIVND come from the germline V gene (reference sequence). V was cut by 7 bases and J by 7 bases, with 19 bases left in between. This CDR3 region has 14 residues. Here the CDR3 DNA reads TGTGCCAGTAATGGGGACTCTTCCTACGGGACCCAGTACTTC. It is translated as CASNGDSSYGTQYF.

V gene TRBV5-1 combines with J gene TRBJ1-2; 7 bases agree with TRBD1. This CDR3 is built from 13 residues. With 3 bases clipped from V and 4 bases from J, the junction kept 3 bases outside the gene matches. From germline, CDR1 is SGHRS and CDR2 YFSETQ. Here the CDR3 reads CASSWDSLYGYTF. DNA for the CDR3: TGCGCCAGCAGCTGGGACAGCCTCTATGGCTACACCTTC.

The chain links TRBV9 to TRBJ1-4; a possible D gene is TRBD1 (5 bases). The CDR3 is made up of 14 amino acids. V was pared by 6 bases and J by 0 bases, with 9 bases between. In germline, CDR1 is SGDLS, CDR2 YYNGEE. Written as DNA, the CDR3 is TGTGCCAGCACCCCCAGGGCAACTAATGAAAAACTGTTTTTT. This gives the protein CASTPRATNEKLFF.

This clone was recorded only once. The rearrangement uses TRBV9 and TRBJ1-1; TRBD1 agrees at 7 bases. The germline V gene has CDR1 SGDLS and CDR2 YYNGEE. Germline trimming cut 7 bases from V and 5 bases from J; bases unmatched to any gene: 14. The CDR3 extends over 15 amino acids. This CDR3 is CASGRRGGETTEAFF. The CDR3 DNA reads as TGTGCCAGCGGAAGGAGAGGGGGCGAGACGACTGAAGCTTTCTTT.

The chain combines TRBV7-9 with TRBJ2-7, with 7 nucleotides matching TRBD2. The CDR3 has 15 amino acids. Germline V CDR1 and CDR2: SEHNR, FQNEAQ (reference sequence). Unmatched junction bases numbered 14, after V lost 5 bases and J lost 7 bases. For the CDR3, the DNA is TGTGCCAGCAGCGCCCGGGCTAGCGGTCTGGAGGAGCAGTACTTC. This sequence encodes CASSARASGLEEQYF.

The count of this clone is one. V and J are TRBV5-6 and TRBJ2-7; TRBD1 agrees at 7 bases. The CDR3 extends over 13 amino acids. V shed 4 bases, J shed 6 bases, and the junction held 7 bases outside the gene matches. Germline CDR1 and CDR2: SGHDT and YYEEEE. This chain's CDR3 is CASSRGTDGEQYF. The CDR3 bases are TGTGCCAGCAGCAGAGGGACAGACGGCGAGCAGTACTTC.

The chain employs TRBV7-2 and TRBJ1-4, with D unclear. CDR3 length: 15 residues. V was trimmed by 2 bases and J by 0 bases, leaving 7 bases between them. From germline, CDR1 is SGHTA and CDR2 FQGNSA. The CDR3 sequence is CASSLSQATNEKLFF. Written as DNA, the CDR3 is TGTGCCAGCAGCTTAAGCCAGGCAACTAATGAAAAACTGTTTTTT.

The chain recombines TRBV30 with TRBJ2-1; D gene uncertain. CDR3 length: 11 residues. V shed 7 bases and J shed 8 bases, with 12 bases lying between them. CDR1 is GTSNPN and CDR2 is SVGIG in the germline V gene (reference sequence). The CDR3 reads CAFDSIHEQFF. The CDR3 DNA reads TGTGCCTTTGACTCGATCCATGAGCAGTTCTTC. Combining the CDR3 with reference TRBV30 and TRBJ2-1 gives the whole variable domain SQTIHQWPATLVQPVGSPLSLECTVEGTSNPNLYWYRQAAGRGLQLLFYSVGIGQISSEVPQNLSASRPQDRQFILSSKKLLLSDSGFYLCAFDSIHEQFFGPGTRLTVL.

The chain employs TRBV6-6 and TRBJ1-5, with D possibly being TRBD1 (6 bases). The CDR3 contains 14 residues. CDR1 MNHNY and CDR2 SVGAGI come from the germline V gene (reference sequence). The germline V and J ends were trimmed by 2 bases and 5 bases, with 10 bases remaining between them. The CDR3 DNA reads as TGTGCCAGCAGTTACGTAGCAGGGGATCAGCCCCAGCATTTT. Amino acids: CASSYVAGDQPQHF.

This clone was observed a single time. The rearrangement links TRBV15 to TRBJ2-7; D possibly corresponds to TRBD1 (6 bases). There are 14 residues in the CDR3. With 1 base removed from V and 3 bases from J, the gap between germline ends came to 10 bases. Germline V gene data show CDR1 as LNHNV and CDR2 as YYDKDF (reference sequence). The CDR3 coding sequence is TGTGCCACCAGCAGAGGGACAGATAACTACGAGCAGTACTTC. It yields the protein CATSRGTDNYEQYF.

The chain employs TRBV4-1 and TRBJ2-5; the match to TRBD2 covers 14 bases. With 7 bases clipped from V and 3 bases from J, the junction kept 7 bases outside the gene matches. The CDR3 consists of 16 residues. CDR1 MGHRA and CDR2 YSYEKL come from the germline V gene. The CDR3: CASTRGLAGVKETQYF. CDR3 in DNA: TGCGCCAGCACCAGGGGACTAGCGGGAGTAAAAGAGACCCAGTACTTC.

This chain joins TRBV10-3 and TRBJ1-1; D is perhaps TRBD1 (5 bases). V was shortened by 11 bases and J by 1 base, with 11 bases between the two germline ends. There are 12 residues in the CDR3. Per the germline V gene, CDR1 is ENHRY and CDR2 is SYGVKD. CDR3 sequence (DNA): TGTGCCGGGGGGGAGCCGAACACTGAAGCTTTCTTT. Translating gives CAGGEPNTEAFF.

This clone occurred once. This chain uses TRBV6-1 with TRBJ2-5; no reliable D call. This CDR3 is built from 14 residues. The V gene's germline CDR1 is MNHNS and CDR2 SASEGT. V shed 2 bases and J shed 7 bases, with 14 bases lying between them. The CDR3: CASSEPVLRRTQYF. CDR3 DNA sequence: TGTGCCAGCAGTGAACCCGTGCTCCGGCGGACCCAGTACTTC.

The sample holds one count of this clone. A read error may produce the germline difference seen at one junction end. The rearrangement joins TRBV19 to TRBJ2-7, with TRBD1 matching over 8 bases. The CDR3 is made up of 14 amino acids. The germline CDR1 and CDR2 sequences are LNHDA and SQIVND (reference sequence). The CDR3 DNA is TGTGCCAGTAGTTTAGACAGGGGATCCTACGAGCAGTACTTC. Protein product: CASSLDRGSYEQYF.

The chain joins TRBV4-1 to TRBJ2-7, with D unclear. Trimming left V 4 bases short and J 2 bases short, with 12 bases between. The CDR3 covers 14 residues. The germline V gene encodes CDR1 MGHRA and CDR2 YSYEKL. CDR3 amino acids: CASSLEPKTYEQYF. DNA for the CDR3: TGCGCCAGCAGCCTGGAACCGAAAACCTACGAGCAGTACTTC.

V gene TRBV5-1 combines with J gene TRBJ1-2, with TRBD1 identical over 7 bases. CDR1 is SGHRS, CDR2 YFSETQ, per germline. The junction had 7 bases not matched to a gene; V was cut back by 0 bases and J by 8 bases. CDR3 length equals 14 residues. CDR3 amino acids: CASSLEGQGEGYTF. The CDR3 region has the DNA TGCGCCAGCAGCTTGGAAGGCCAGGGGGAAGGCTACACCTTC.

This chain connects TRBV5-1 to TRBJ2-2, with 11 positions matching TRBD2. Germline values: CDR1 SGHRS, CDR2 YFSETQ. CDR3 size: 16 residues. Trimming removed 5 bases from V and 10 bases from J; junction bases left unmatched: 13. The CDR3 spells CASRKGTSGKVEELFF. CDR3 in DNA: TGCGCCAGCAGGAAAGGGACTAGCGGTAAAGTTGAGGAGCTGTTTTTT. Using reference TRBV5-1 and TRBJ2-2 for the parts outside the CDR3, the full variable domain is KAGVTQTPRYLIKTRGQQVTLSCSPISGHRSVSWYQQTPGQGLQFLFEYFSETQRNKGNFPGRFSGRQFSNSRSEMNVSTLELGDSALYLCASRKGTSGKVEELFFGEGSRLTVL.